This T cell receptor beta chain comes out of a study of blood T cell repertoires in COVID-19. Study information: Acute-phase and convalescent COVID-19 samples originated in the United States, Italy and Spain. In each case, the material was cDNA or gDNA derived from T cells, B-cell-depleted T cells, or PBMCs.

Germline CDR1 is SGHTS and CDR2 is YDEGEE. The germline V and J ends were trimmed by 4 bases and 4 bases, with 15 bases remaining between them. This CDR3 is built from 16 residues. In the source study's methods: Amplified reference gene primers provided the basis for estimating nucleated cell counts. Data came from immunoSEQ multiplex PCR; TCRdb stores just in-frame clones and leaves some out. V, J and clone size are those of that table, while D and trimming were read from the DNA. This table has about 210,000 clones, 82% appearing once. The chain is built from TRBV5-8 and TRBJ2-6, with D tentatively TRBD1 (6 bases). The TCR comes from a woman aged 40 to 50 with acute or convalescent COVID-19. Sequencing was performed on peripheral blood. In DNA form, the CDR3 reads TGTGCCAGCAGCCTCTACAGGGCAGCAGGGGCCAACGTCCTGACTTTC. Protein sequence: CASSLYRAAGANVLTF.